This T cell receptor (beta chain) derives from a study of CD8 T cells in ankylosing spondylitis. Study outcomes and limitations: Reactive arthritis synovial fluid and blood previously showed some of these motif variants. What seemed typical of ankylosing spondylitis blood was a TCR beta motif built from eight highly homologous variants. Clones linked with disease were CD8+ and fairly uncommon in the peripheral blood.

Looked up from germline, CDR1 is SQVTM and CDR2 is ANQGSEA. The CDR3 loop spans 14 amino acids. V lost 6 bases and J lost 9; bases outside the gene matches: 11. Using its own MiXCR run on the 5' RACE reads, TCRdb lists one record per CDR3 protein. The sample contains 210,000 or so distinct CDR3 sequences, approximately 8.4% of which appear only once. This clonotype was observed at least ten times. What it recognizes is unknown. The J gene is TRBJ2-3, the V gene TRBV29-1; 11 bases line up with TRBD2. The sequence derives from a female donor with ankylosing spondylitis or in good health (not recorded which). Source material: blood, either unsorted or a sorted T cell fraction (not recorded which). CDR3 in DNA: TGCAGCGTCGCTGCCCGACTAGCGGGAAACACGCAGTATTTT. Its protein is CSVAARLAGNTQYF.